This TCR beta chain was recorded in a study of response to subunit inactivated influenza vaccine (dated by TCRdb to 2017 to 2018). Broadly, across the study: Deep quantitative T cell receptor repertoire profiling was used in the study to track responses to a trivalent subunit inactivated influenza vaccine.

The junction shows trimming of 3 bases on V and 5 bases on J, and the gene matches do not reach 5 bases of it. Per the germline V gene, MDHEN is the CDR1 and SYDVKM is the CDR2. From its cysteine to its phenylalanine, the CDR3 spans 15 amino acids. Only the CDR3 region is kept as DNA, spanning 45 bases read in frame from base 1. Here is what the overall study found, with its caveats: It was suggested by the authors that each seasonal influenza vaccination may recruit only a limited number of new T cells.

Remarks on this clonotype: Its antigen remains undetermined. Base qualities are not at hand, and no much larger clone is one base apart.

The library was generated by RT-PCR. Sequencing relied on an Illumina HiSeq 2500. Starting from the raw public reads, TCRdb applied fastp trimming at Q25, assembled clones with MiXCR and retained in-frame beta chains. Rows with a matching CDR3 protein are joined into one entry that keeps the most common DNA and genes. This sample is represented by hundreds of thousands of distinct CDR3 sequences; 15% to 19% of them were singletons. Of the sample, around a tenth falls within the top ten clones. The TCR sequence derives from a man aged 50-60 years who received an inactivated influenza vaccine. Donor details come from another sample of the same person, matched by shared clones. The rearranged segments are TRBV28 and TRBJ2-5; the central 11 bases match TRBD2. Sequenced material: PBMCs from blood, taken roughly 12 days after vaccination. Here is the DNA: TGTGCCAGCAGTTTTAGCGGGAGGGCCGGGGAGACCCAGTACTTC. Translated, it gives CASSFSGRAGETQYF.